The 14 T cell receptor beta chains below were found in one sample sequenced in a study of shared clonotypes between healthy human individuals. The method was immunoSEQ multiplex PCR; TCRdb's version includes in-frame clones alone and lacks a portion of them. The sample has over 2 million clones; roughly 90% are singletons. What was sequenced was naive CD4+ T cells from PBMCs. Subset noted: CD45RA+ positively selected. These receptors were collected from a young man in good health. Some clones in this sample may be carry-over from other donors' samples.

The chain couples TRBV7-9 to TRBJ2-1, with 9 bases identical to TRBD1. Trimming cost V 4 bases and J 7 bases; bases outside gene matches: 11. CDR3 length: 16 residues. Germline CDR1 and CDR2: SEHNR and FQNEAQ (reference sequence). CDR3 DNA: TGTGCCAGCAGCTCCAATTGGGACAGGGCTAGGAATGAGCAGTTCTTC. It codes for CASSSNWDRARNEQFF.

This chain uses TRBV7-2 with TRBJ2-4, with TRBD1 matching 9 bases. Losses at the gene ends were 3 bases for V and 0 bases for J; bases not matched to a gene: 6. Per the germline V gene, CDR1 is SGHTA and CDR2 is FQGNSA. The CDR3 contains 17 residues. The CDR3 nucleotides read TGTGCCAGCAGCTTGGGGACAGGGAGTCTAGCCAAAAACATTCAGTACTTC. Encoded protein: CASSLGTGSLAKNIQYF. Filled out from reference TRBV7-2 and TRBJ2-4, the complete variable domain reads GAGVSQSPSNKVTEKGKDVELRCDPISGHTALYWYRQSLGQGLEFLIYFQGNSAPDKSGLPSDRFSAERTGGSVSTLTIQRTQQEDSAVYLCASSLGTGSLAKNIQYFGAGTRLSVL.

To note about this clone: Other DNA sequences in the same sample also yield this CDR3. V is TRBV7-2 and J is TRBJ1-5; D possibly corresponds to TRBD1 (6 bases). This CDR3 is built from 15 residues. The ends were cut back, 5 bases at V and 2 bases at J, with 13 bases in the middle. Per the germline V gene, CDR1 is SGHTA and CDR2 is FQGNSA. DNA of the CDR3: TGTGCCAGCAGCCTGGGAGGGGGAGGCAATCAGCCCCAGCATTTT. Translating gives CASSLGGGGNQPQHF.

This chain joins TRBV28 and TRBJ2-4; D unresolved. Trimming shortened V by 5 bases and J by 0 bases, and 11 bases separated the two germline ends. The CDR3 runs 15 residues. CDR1 is MDHEN and CDR2 is SYDVKM in the germline V gene. The CDR3 DNA reads TGTGCCAGCAGTCGAGCTGGCATAGCCAAAAACATTCAGTACTTC. It encodes CASSRAGIAKNIQYF.

The chain carries TRBV7-9 and TRBJ2-3; 9 bases fit TRBD2. The V gene end was trimmed by 4 bases and the J gene end by 2 bases; junction bases not matched to a gene: 10. Per germline, CDR1 SEHNR and CDR2 FQNEAQ (reference sequence). The CDR3 is 17 amino acids. The CDR3 DNA sequence: TGTGCCAGCAGCTCCCGGGGTAGCGGGAGACTCACAGATACGCAGTATTTT. This translates into CASSSRGSGRLTDTQYF. Looking up the rest from reference TRBV7-9 and TRBJ2-3 gives the full variable domain: DTGVSQNPRHKITKRGQNVTFRCDPISEHNRLYWYRQTLGQGPEFLTYFQNEAQLEKSRLLSDRFSAERPKGSFSTLEIQRTEQGDSAMYLCASSSRGSGRLTDTQYFGPGTRLTVL.

The chain joins TRBV7-2 to TRBJ1-2; 8 nucleotides align to TRBD1. Germline V gives CDR1 SGHTA, CDR2 FQGNSA. This CDR3 comprises 14 residues. V lost 4 bases, J lost 5 bases, and 6 bases stayed unmatched. CDR3: CASSSRQGSYGYTF. The CDR3 DNA follows: TGTGCCAGCAGCTCAAGACAGGGGAGTTATGGCTACACCTTC.

This rearrangement joins TRBV7-9 to TRBJ2-5; maybe TRBD2 (7 bases). The germline gives CDR1 SEHNR, CDR2 FQNEAQ (reference sequence). Trimming removed 5 bases from V and 5 bases from J, with 21 bases in between. CDR3 length equals 16 residues. For the CDR3, the DNA is TGTGCCAGCAGCCCGGGCGGGGGCGAGCCGAGGGAGACCCAGTACTTC. Its protein is CASSPGGGEPRETQYF. The full variable domain, its missing parts supplied by reference TRBV7-9 and TRBJ2-5, is DTGVSQNPRHKITKRGQNVTFRCDPISEHNRLYWYRQTLGQGPEFLTYFQNEAQLEKSRLLSDRFSAERPKGSFSTLEIQRTEQGDSAMYLCASSPGGGEPRETQYFGPGTRLLVL.

V gene TRBV7-9 combines with J gene TRBJ2-2; 7 nucleotides align to TRBD1. The CDR3 contains 15 residues. Germline V CDR1 and CDR2: SEHNR, FQNEAQ (reference sequence). Trimming took 0 bases from V and 6 from J; bases not matched to a gene: 4. The DNA of the CDR3 is TGTGCCAGCAGCTTAGCGAGGCAGGGGGCCGGGGAGCTGTTTTTT. Translated: CASSLARQGAGELFF. Full variable domain (rest looked up from reference TRBV7-9 and TRBJ2-2): DTGVSQNPRHKITKRGQNVTFRCDPISEHNRLYWYRQTLGQGPEFLTYFQNEAQLEKSRLLSDRFSAERPKGSFSTLEIQRTEQGDSAMYLCASSLARQGAGELFFGEGSRLTVL.

V gene TRBV7-8 combines with J gene TRBJ2-5; TRBD1 is a possible D gene (5 bases). CDR3 length equals 13 residues. V gave up 3 bases and J gave up 6 bases, with 11 bases separating them. Germline V gene lookup returns CDR1 SGHVS and CDR2 FQNEAQ. CDR3 region: CASSLWTRQTQYF. CDR3 coding DNA: TGTGCCAGCAGCTTGTGGACAAGACAGACCCAGTACTTC.

The rearrangement uses TRBV6-5 and TRBJ1-3; D may be TRBD1 (6 bases). The V end was cut by 3 bases, the J end by 4 bases, with 13 bases between. The CDR3 runs to 15 residues. In germline, CDR1 is MNHEY, CDR2 SVGAGI. Here the CDR3 reads CASSYRGTLGNTIYF. The CDR3 bases are TGTGCCAGCAGTTATAGGGGGACACTCGGAAACACCATATATTTT.

This chain connects TRBV7-3 to TRBJ2-6, with D possibly being TRBD2 (5 bases). Germline loops: CDR1 SGHTA, CDR2 FQGTGA. This CDR3 region has 16 residues. The ends were cut back, 4 bases at V and 0 bases at J, with 10 bases in the middle. CDR3 in DNA: TGTGCCAGCAGCTCCTACGGGATCTCTGGGGCCAACGTCCTGACTTTC. It yields the protein CASSSYGISGANVLTF.

The V call is TRBV27, the J call TRBJ2-6, with unresolved D. The germline V and J ends were trimmed by 7 bases and 2 bases, with 12 bases remaining between them. Germline V lookup: CDR1 MNHEY, CDR2 SMNVEV (reference sequence). This CDR3 is built from 15 residues. The chain's CDR3 is CASNSAGAGANVLTF. The CDR3 DNA reads as TGTGCCAGCAATAGTGCAGGAGCTGGGGCCAACGTCCTGACTTTC.

The chain joins TRBV5-1 to TRBJ2-1, with 9 bases matching TRBD2. There are 16 residues in the CDR3. V dropped 4 bases and J dropped 4; count of bases not matched to a gene: 9. Looked up from germline, CDR1 is SGHRS and CDR2 is YFSETQ. The CDR3 bases are TGCGCCAGCAGCCCCGGTGGGACTAGCAGATACAATGAGCAGTTCTTC. Protein product: CASSPGGTSRYNEQFF.

This clone was counted a few times. The genes are TRBV30 and TRBJ1-1; the D is unclear. Germline assignment: CDR1 GTSNPN and CDR2 SVGIG (reference sequence). The CDR3 contains 13 residues. The germline V and J ends were trimmed by 5 bases and 1 base, with 11 bases remaining between them. Here the CDR3 reads CAWYDLENTEAFF. The CDR3 DNA reads TGTGCCTGGTACGATTTAGAGAACACTGAAGCTTTCTTT.